The 6 T cell receptor beta chains below come from one sample, sequenced in a study of blood T cells in healthy people across ages. Alongside a J-beta primer mix, a sample-barcoded 5' primer served in a second PCR lasting roughly 7 to 11 cycles. TCRdb used MiXCR to reprocess the 5' RACE reads, holding one entry per CDR3 protein. The repertoire holds approximately 810,000 distinct CDR3 sequences, with roughly 26% as singletons. Sample: blood. These receptors were obtained from an elderly woman in good health.

The rearrangement links TRBV7-8 to TRBJ1-4, with TRBD1 matching 7 bases. The CDR3 runs 14 residues. V lost 6 bases to trimming and J lost 9 bases; unmatched junction nucleotides: 10. Germline V lookup: CDR1 SGHVS, CDR2 FQNEAQ. The DNA of the CDR3 is TGTGCCAGCAGTTCCTACGGGACAGATAAAAAACTGTTTTTT. This translates into CASSSYGTDKKLFF.

V gene TRBV20-1 combines with J gene TRBJ2-3; D unresolved. Per germline, CDR1 DFQATT and CDR2 SNEGSKA (reference sequence). V was pared by 8 bases and J by 1 base, with 19 bases between. The CDR3 sequence is 15 residues long. This chain's CDR3 is CSLNPPRLGTDTQYF. DNA for the CDR3: TGCAGTCTTAACCCCCCCCGGCTGGGCACAGATACGCAGTATTTT.

The chain combines TRBV29-1 with TRBJ2-1; a weak D match, TRBD2 (5 bases). This CDR3 has 13 residues. V lost 7 bases, J lost 10 bases, and 20 bases lay in between. Germline V gives CDR1 SQVTM, CDR2 ANQGSEA. CDR3 amino acids: CSGNGRGVDEQFF. The CDR3 nucleotides read TGCAGCGGGAACGGACGGGGAGTCGACGAGCAGTTCTTC.

This clonotype was seen more than once but under ten times. The chain links TRBV12-3 or TRBV12-4 to TRBJ2-3; TRBD1 matches 10 bases. Trimming took 3 bases from V and 4 from J; bases not matched to a gene: 4. This CDR3 has 15 amino acids. CDR3 nucleotide sequence: TGTGCCAGCAGTTTGGGACAGGGGAGCGCAGATACGCAGTATTTT. Protein: CASSLGQGSADTQYF.

The rearrangement uses TRBV29-1 and TRBJ2-3; TRBD2 matches 13 bases. This CDR3 is 14 amino acids long. CDR1 is SQVTM and CDR2 is ANQGSEA in the germline V gene. The junction had 3 bases not matched to a gene; V was cut back by 5 bases and J by 4 bases. The CDR3 bases are TGCAGCGTTACTAGCGGGGGGGGGGCAGATACGCAGTATTTT. The encoded protein is CSVTSGGGADTQYF.

The chain combines TRBV20-1 with TRBJ1-2; 10 bases are a match to TRBD1. Germline V lookup: CDR1 DFQATT, CDR2 SNEGSKA (reference sequence). Germline trimming cut 6 bases from V and 2 bases from J; bases unmatched to any gene: 6. CDR3 length equals 14 residues. The CDR3 DNA reads as TGCAGTGCCGAGGACAGGGGGACGAACTATGGCTACACCTTC. Translated, it gives CSAEDRGTNYGYTF.